This T cell receptor beta chain was identified in a study of cytomegalovirus exposure and HLA in healthy donors. Overall study context: Earlier sequencing of 200 million or so T cells yielded approximately 100 million unique TCR beta sequences. Study observations and caveats: As was reported, the classifier diagnosed cytomegalovirus status with high specificity and sensitivity. According to a later analysis, most TCR beta chains associated with CMV appeared HLA-restricted.

To note about this clone: Its cognate antigen is unknown.

V was clipped by 0 bases and J by 2 bases, with 12 bases between them. Germline values: CDR1 SQVTM, CDR2 ANQGSEA. The CDR3 is made up of 15 amino acids. PCR was performed using 60 Vbeta and 13 Jbeta primers. The table came from immunoSEQ multiplex PCR; TCRdb's copy has only in-frame clones and leaves some out. The sample totals roughly 55,000 clones. The specimen was PBMCs. This clonotype was obtained from a man aged 45-60 years in good health and CMV-seropositive. The rearrangement links TRBV29-1 to TRBJ2-3, with D tentatively TRBD1 (6 bases). The CDR3 DNA reads TGCAGCGTTGAAGATGCCAGGGGCCTCACAGATACGCAGTATTTT. It encodes CSVEDARGLTDTQYF.